These 27 T cell receptor beta chains were all obtained from the same sample, sequenced in a study of blood T cell repertoires in COVID-19. Libraries were prepared by immunoSEQ multiplex PCR; TCRdb keeps only in-frame clonotypes and omits some of them. The data hold about 60,000 clones, with approximately 80% observed a single time. What was sequenced was peripheral blood. The receptor set was obtained from a man aged 50 to 60 with COVID-19, enrolled during active disease.

The chain links TRBV28 to TRBJ2-3; 9 bases line up with TRBD1. The CDR3 totals 15 residues. V dropped 7 bases and J dropped 2; count of bases not matched to a gene: 7. Per germline, CDR1 MDHEN and CDR2 SYDVKM. CDR3 region: CASKETGGITDTQYF. The CDR3 DNA is TGTGCCAGCAAAGAAACAGGGGGCATCACAGATACGCAGTATTTT.

A few counts support this clone. This sequence joins TRBV20-1 and TRBJ1-1; a weak D match, TRBD1 (5 bases). CDR3 length equals 11 residues. Per the germline V gene, CDR1 is DFQATT and CDR2 is SNEGSKA (reference sequence). With 2 bases removed from V and 6 bases from J, the gap between germline ends came to 7 bases. The CDR3 region is CSARRGAEAFF. The CDR3 nucleotides are TGCAGTGCTAGACGGGGGGCTGAAGCTTTCTTT.

This rearrangement joins TRBV28 to TRBJ2-4; TRBD2 is a possible D gene (5 bases). The CDR3 is 14 residues long. Germline CDR1 is MDHEN and CDR2 is SYDVKM. Trimming removed 4 bases from V and 3 bases from J, with 10 bases in between. CDR3: CASSSRRGKNIQYF. CDR3 nucleotide sequence: TGTGCCAGCAGTTCCCGACGGGGCAAAAACATTCAGTACTTC.

The CDR3 loop reads CAISESKMDKAKNIQYF. DNA for the CDR3: TGTGCCATCAGTGAGTCCAAGATGGACAAAGCCAAAAACATTCAGTACTTC. The chain combines TRBV10-3 with TRBJ2-4; tentatively, D is TRBD1 (5 bases). The V end was cut by 0 bases, the J end by 0 bases, with 12 bases between. The CDR3 loop spans 17 amino acids. CDR1 ENHRY and CDR2 SYGVKD come from the germline V gene.

This rearrangement joins TRBV10-3 to TRBJ2-2; possible D gene TRBD2, 6 bases. The CDR3 runs 16 residues. The V and J ends lost 6 bases and 4 bases respectively, with 18 bases between them. From germline, CDR1 is ENHRY and CDR2 SYGVKD. CDR3 sequence (DNA): TGTGCCATCAGCTCCGGAGGGCCCTCGTTCACCGGGGAGCTGTTTTTT. This sequence encodes CAISSGGPSFTGELFF.

The rearrangement links TRBV5-4 to TRBJ2-5; 11 bases match TRBD2. The CDR3 is 17 amino acids. The junction had 8 bases not matched to a gene; V was cut back by 0 bases and J by 4 bases. CDR1 SGHNT and CDR2 YYREEE come from the germline V gene (reference sequence). CDR3 DNA sequence: TGTGCCAGCAGCTTGGGACTAGCGGGGACAAGTGGAGAGACCCAGTACTTC. It specifies CASSLGLAGTSGETQYF.

This chain links TRBV29-1 with TRBJ2-5, with 8 bases that match TRBD2. The CDR3 loop spans 12 amino acids. The V gene end was trimmed by 6 bases and the J gene end by 5 bases; junction bases not matched to a gene: 5. Germline CDR1 SQVTM, CDR2 ANQGSEA. In DNA, the CDR3 is TGCAGCGTCGGGAGGGATTTTGAGACCCAGTACTTC. Amino acid sequence: CSVGRDFETQYF.

In the case of this clone: One junction end does not reproduce the germline sequence, and a read error may be involved. The rearrangement joins TRBV7-2 to TRBJ2-7, with a possible D match to TRBD2 (6 bases). Germline CDR1 is SGHTA and CDR2 is FQGNSA. The CDR3 is made up of 15 amino acids. The CDR3 DNA follows: TGTGCCAGCAGCTTAGGTGGGAGCGGGTACTACGGGCAGTACTTC. It yields the protein CASSLGGSGYYGQYF.

The chain joins TRBV7-3 to TRBJ2-1; 13 bases fit TRBD2. The CDR3 contains 17 residues. Germline CDR1 is SGHTA and CDR2 is FQGTGA. The trim removed 5 bases at V and 1 base at J, leaving 5 bases unmatched. This CDR3 reads CASSQLAGGPSYNEQFF. CDR3 coding DNA: TGTGCCAGCAGCCAACTAGCGGGAGGGCCTTCCTACAATGAGCAGTTCTTC.

V gene TRBV2 combines with J gene TRBJ2-7, with D tentatively TRBD1 (6 bases). The germline V gene encodes CDR1 SNHLY and CDR2 FYNNEI. The CDR3 totals 12 residues. V was shortened by 8 bases and J by 5 bases, with 13 bases between the two germline ends. This CDR3 is CASGYRANEQYF. The CDR3 bases are TGTGCCAGCGGCTACAGGGCGAACGAGCAGTACTTC.

The chain couples TRBV5-1 to TRBJ2-5; D call uncertain. V was shortened by 0 bases and J by 1 base, with 4 bases between the two germline ends. The CDR3 spans 13 residues. The germline gives CDR1 SGHRS, CDR2 YFSETQ. The chain's CDR3 is CASSLDSQETQYF. DNA of the CDR3: TGCGCCAGCAGCTTGGACTCCCAAGAGACCCAGTACTTC.

This chain links TRBV5-8 with TRBJ1-4; D is undetermined. The V end was cut by 7 bases, the J end by 0 bases, with 19 bases between. The germline CDR1 and CDR2 sequences are SGHTS and YDEGEE. The CDR3 runs to 17 residues. CDR3 residues: CASGIGISPATNEKLFF. CDR3 DNA: TGTGCCAGCGGAATCGGGATTTCACCAGCAACTAATGAAAAACTGTTTTTT.

The chain employs TRBV5-1 and TRBJ2-3, with TRBD2 matching 7 bases. Germline V gives CDR1 SGHRS, CDR2 YFSETQ. J gave up 2 bases and V 1 base, and 13 bases lay outside the gene matches. This CDR3 has 18 residues. CDR3 DNA sequence: TGCGCCAGCAGCTTGCCTCCGAGAAGCGGGACCTACACAGATACGCAGTATTTT. Protein sequence: CASSLPPRSGTYTDTQYF.

The genes are TRBV19 and TRBJ1-5; tentatively, D is TRBD1 (6 bases). Germline loops: CDR1 LNHDA, CDR2 SQIVND (reference sequence). V was shortened by 5 bases and J by 2 bases, with 13 bases between the two germline ends. The CDR3 consists of 15 residues. The CDR3 protein is CASSATGLGNQPQHF. The CDR3 nucleotides read TGTGCCAGTAGTGCCACAGGGTTGGGCAATCAGCCCCAGCATTTT.

This clone was detected only once. This chain links TRBV4-1 with TRBJ2-3; no definite D call. The V gene's germline CDR1 is MGHRA and CDR2 YSYEKL. V lost 0 bases and J 1 base, leaving 11 bases between the germline ends. This CDR3 comprises 16 residues. The CDR3 loop is CASSQEGGAGTDTQYF. In DNA form, the CDR3 reads TGCGCCAGCAGCCAAGAAGGCGGTGCAGGCACAGATACGCAGTATTTT.

This clone has a handful of counts. The CDR3 DNA is TGCGCCAGCAGCCTTAGGAGTAATGCGTTGTCGGAGACCCAGTACTTC. Translating it yields CASSLRSNALSETQYF. This chain joins TRBV4-1 and TRBJ2-5; D not resolved. Germline assignment: CDR1 MGHRA and CDR2 YSYEKL. CDR3 length: 16 amino acids. The germline V and J ends were trimmed by 4 bases and 5 bases, with 20 bases remaining between them.

The chain couples TRBV6-2 or TRBV6-3 to TRBJ1-1; the D gene is possibly TRBD1 (6 bases). The germline V gene has CDR1 MNHEY and CDR2 SVGEGT. Trimming left V 4 bases short and J 2 bases short, with 14 bases between. CDR3 length: 15 amino acids. The chain's CDR3 is CASSLTGLPNTEAFF. CDR3 DNA: TGTGCCAGCAGTTTAACAGGGCTCCCTAACACTGAAGCTTTCTTT.

This clone came up a few times. J is TRBJ2-7 and V is TRBV7-9; D call uncertain. This CDR3 region has 16 residues. CDR1 and CDR2 (germline): SEHNR, FQNEAQ (reference sequence). V was clipped by 5 bases and J by 5 bases, with 22 bases between them. CDR3 sequence reads: CASSPRRSLISDEQYF. As DNA, the CDR3 is TGTGCCAGCAGCCCGAGGCGGTCACTTATTAGTGACGAGCAGTACTTC.

V and J are TRBV5-1 and TRBJ2-7, with D perhaps matching TRBD1 (5 bases). The V gene's germline CDR1 is SGHRS and CDR2 YFSETQ. Trimming cost V 0 bases and J 2 bases, with 9 bases left between them. CDR3 length: 14 residues. The CDR3 protein is CASSLVTDAYEQYF. CDR3 nucleotides: TGCGCCAGCAGCTTGGTGACAGACGCCTACGAGCAGTACTTC.

V is TRBV5-4 and J is TRBJ2-7; TRBD1 agrees at 7 bases. V trimming: 5 bases; J trimming: 5 bases; junction bases outside the gene matches: 13. The CDR3 is 15 residues long. In germline, CDR1 is SGHNT, CDR2 YYREEE (reference sequence). CDR3 DNA sequence: TGTGCCAGCAGTCGTTACACAGGGGCGAGCCACGAGCAGTACTTC. Translating gives CASSRYTGASHEQYF.

DNA for the CDR3: TGCGCCAGCAGAGGGGGCTTTAACTATGGCTACACCTTC. Amino acids: CASRGGFNYGYTF. This sequence joins TRBV10-2 and TRBJ1-2; the match to TRBD1 covers 7 bases. CDR1 is WSHSY, CDR2 SAAADI, per germline. The CDR3 length is 13 residues. Germline trimming cut 6 bases from V and 1 base from J; bases unmatched to any gene: 2.

The chain has TRBV28 and TRBJ2-1; D possibly corresponds to TRBD2 (5 bases). Germline CDR1 and CDR2: MDHEN and SYDVKM. Trimming stripped 3 bases from V and 7 bases from J, with 16 bases between. The CDR3 consists of 15 residues. For the CDR3, the DNA is TGTGCCAGCAGTTTTAAAGGTGCTAGCAGTAATGAGCAGTTCTTC. This encodes CASSFKGASSNEQFF.

The rearrangement links TRBV5-1 to TRBJ1-6; TRBD1 matches at 10 bases. Germline trimming cut 3 bases from V and 9 bases from J; bases unmatched to any gene: 12. CDR3 length: 17 residues. Per the germline V gene, CDR1 is SGHRS and CDR2 is YFSETQ. The CDR3 loop is CASSSAPPGTGVSPLHF. The CDR3 nucleotides read TGCGCCAGCAGCTCAGCTCCCCCCGGGACAGGGGTTTCACCCCTCCACTTT.

The chain couples TRBV24-1 to TRBJ2-7; D might be TRBD1 (6 bases). CDR3 length: 14 residues. Germline V lookup: CDR1 KGHDR, CDR2 SFDVKD. The ends were cut back, 3 bases at V and 7 bases at J, with 15 bases in the middle. The CDR3 reads CATSDPDTQGEQYF. The CDR3 region has the DNA TGTGCCACCAGTGATCCCGACACCCAGGGGGAGCAGTACTTC.

The count of this clone is one. The rearrangement links TRBV2 to TRBJ2-5; 11 nucleotides match TRBD2. The CDR3 has 14 residues. Germline values: CDR1 SNHLY, CDR2 FYNNEI. V shed 7 bases, J shed 4 bases, and the junction held 5 bases outside the gene matches. The CDR3 DNA reads as TGTGCCAGCACTTTAGCGGGAGGGCCAGAGACCCAGTACTTC. Its protein is CASTLAGGPETQYF.

This clone was observed a handful of times. This chain joins TRBV18 and TRBJ1-3; D unresolved. The CDR3 is made up of 14 amino acids. V was cut by 6 bases and J by 4 bases, with 13 bases left in between. Per germline, CDR1 KGHSH and CDR2 LQKENI. CDR3 sequence: CASSPTKTGNTIYF. As DNA, the CDR3 is TGTGCCAGCTCCCCGACAAAGACGGGAAACACCATATATTTT.

This clone was counted between two and nine times. The chain recombines TRBV7-9 with TRBJ2-3; D possibly corresponds to TRBD1 (6 bases). The CDR3 sequence is 17 residues long. Germline CDR1 is SEHNR and CDR2 is FQNEAQ (reference sequence). V lost 0 bases and J lost 2, with 15 bases in between. CDR3 in amino acids: CASSLARTATLTDTQYF. DNA of the CDR3: TGTGCCAGCAGCTTAGCGAGGACAGCGACCCTCACAGATACGCAGTATTTT.